This T cell receptor (beta chain) was retrieved from a study of cytomegalovirus exposure and HLA in healthy donors listed by TCRdb under 2017. Concerning the study at large: According to a later analysis, one platform produced both the 100 to 150 validation repertoires and the 666 repertoires of the first cohort. The study aimed to test whether signatures of past pathogen exposure could be identified by cataloging public T cell receptors. Besides the first cohort of hundreds of subjects, a separate validation cohort made up of around 120 different subjects was used. The study combined high-throughput TCR immunosequencing, statistical association of individual TCRs with disease status, and machine learning to predict cytomegalovirus infection status. Results and caveats for the whole study, not just this receptor: While some public TCRs were present in many individuals, most TCR sequences turned up only very rarely across donors. The authors suggested that the approach could potentially be generalized to other disease states and immunological phenotypes. In both the original and validation cohorts, the classifier was reported to diagnose cytomegalovirus status with high specificity and sensitivity. A later analysis had no HLA typing for the validation cohort, so co-occurrence there was scored across all 120 or so repertoires. In the study, approximately 160 TCR beta chains were listed as associated with cytomegalovirus. In vitro tests confirmed that a few of the cytomegalovirus-associated TCR beta chains recognize cytomegalovirus antigens. A later analysis found that TCRs clustered in the first cohort also tended to co-occur in the 95 to 150 validation repertoires, with more than 90% of cluster scores above 0.

The germline V gene (reference sequence) specifies SGHNT as CDR1 and YYREEE as CDR2. V and J are truncated by 2 bases and 5 bases respectively, leaving an intervening sequence of 17 bases. Including cysteine and phenylalanine, the CDR3 has 15 amino acids. The sequence is cut down to CDR3 DNA, 45 bases in frame from base 1. The donors were included in the validation cohort of 120 subjects, a group kept apart from the roughly 610-subject first cohort. Libraries were made using the immunoSEQ multiplex PCR assay. The study's processing was this. A statistical classification framework was developed to diagnose cytomegalovirus status using the catalog of TCR beta chain sequences. TCRdb obtained this table from immuneACCESS and retained in-frame rearrangements with V and J assigned. These tables miss some clones; where compared with another copy, unresolved V genes account for less than half of the shortfall, and the remainder is unexplained. The V and J calls and the clone size are those of that table, but D and trimming were determined from the DNA. Here the sample has a few hundred thousand clones; about 86% occur a single time. The ten largest clones add up to about 2.9% of the sample.

Turning to this clone: Its antigen has not been determined. No base quality information exists; no much larger clone differs at one position.

The material sequenced was PBMCs. This TCR was recovered from a young woman in good health and CMV-seronegative. The chain uses TRBV5-4 and TRBJ2-7, with TRBD2 tentatively as D gene (6 bases match). The base sequence is TGTGCCAGCAGCTTATTAGAGTACGGGAGTAACGAGCAGTACTTC. It specifies CASSLLEYGSNEQYF.